The sequence of this T cell receptor (beta chain) was determined in a study of a mutant IDH1 vaccine in newly diagnosed glioma. On this clone itself: Its antigen remains unknown.

This sample's time point: week 47, end of study. Topical imiquimod was applied with each vaccine dose, which held 300 ug of mutant IDH1 20-mer peptide. Each donor presented with a new WHO grade 3 or 4 astrocytoma that tested IDH1-mutant and showed ATRX loss. Germline CDR1 reads LNHDA; CDR2 reads SQIVND (reference sequence). Trimming took 2 bases from V and 7 from J, leaving 21 bases between them. The CDR3 is made up of 17 amino acids. Only in-frame clones appear in the TCRdb table, and some are missing; sequencing was by immunoSEQ multiplex PCR. Of fewer than 45,000 clones in the sample, approximately 82% were seen once.

This sample comprised PBMCs, obtained from a glioma patient whose treatment included an IDH1 peptide vaccine. The genes are TRBV19 and TRBJ1-5, with D perhaps TRBD1 (5 bases). This TCR came from a man aged 18 to 30 with glioma. Some clones in this sample may be carry-over from other donors' samples. Here the CDR3 reads CASSIRGRSGRGQPQHF. In DNA, the CDR3 is TGTGCCAGTAGTATACGGGGTAGGTCTGGCCGGGGGCAGCCCCAGCATTTT. The full variable domain, with the rest looked up from reference TRBV19 and TRBJ1-5, is DGGITQSPKYLFRKEGQNVTLSCEQNLNHDAMYWYRQDPGQGLRLIYYSQIVNDFQKGDIAEGYSVSREKKESFPLTVTSAQKNPTAFYLCASSIRGRSGRGQPQHFGDGTRLSIL.